This entry lists 4 T cell receptor beta chains sequenced from one sample in a study of immune characterization of retroperitoneal liposarcoma. TCRdb independently ran MiXCR on the PCR reads; one entry per CDR3 protein. Of about 10,000 distinct CDR3 sequences listed, 25% to 30% are singletons. Source material: tumor tissue. These receptors were collected from a female donor with retroperitoneal liposarcoma.

V usage is TRBV7-2 and J usage is TRBJ2-1, with 7 nucleotides matching TRBD2. The CDR3 extends over 13 amino acids. Looked up from germline, CDR1 is SGHTA and CDR2 is FQGNSA. Trimming at V came to 2 bases and at J to 13 bases, leaving 8 bases not matched to a gene. The CDR3 protein is CASSLPGGETQFF. CDR3 nucleotide sequence: TGTGCCAGCAGCTTACCGGGAGGCGAGACCCAGTTCTTC.

V gene TRBV12-3 or TRBV12-4 combines with J gene TRBJ2-1, with a weak D call TRBD2 (5 bases). V lost 3 bases to trimming and J lost 10 bases, with 19 bases between them. This CDR3 contains 15 residues. The CDR3 region is CASSFSASKHYEQFF. The DNA of the CDR3 is TGTGCCAGCAGTTTTAGCGCCTCTAAGCACTACGAGCAGTTCTTC.

This clonotype was picked up a small number of times. Written as DNA, the CDR3 is TGTGCCAGCGGTTCGCCATCGCCACGGCGATCTTTCTTT. Protein: CASGSPSPRRSFF. V and J are TRBV25-1 and TRBJ1-1; D gene uncertain. The V and J ends lost 8 bases and 12 bases respectively, with 22 bases between them. Germline lookup yields CDR1 MGHDK and CDR2 SYGVNS. CDR3 length: 13 residues.

This clonotype has a handful of counts. The rearrangement joins TRBV4-1 to TRBJ2-3; D gene ambiguous. Germline CDR1 reads MGHRA; CDR2 reads YSYEKL. CDR3 length: 12 residues. The germline V and J ends were trimmed by 3 bases and 3 bases, with 4 bases remaining between them. CDR3 in DNA: TGCGCCAGCAGCCACCATACAGATACGCAGTATTTT. Residues: CASSHHTDTQYF.